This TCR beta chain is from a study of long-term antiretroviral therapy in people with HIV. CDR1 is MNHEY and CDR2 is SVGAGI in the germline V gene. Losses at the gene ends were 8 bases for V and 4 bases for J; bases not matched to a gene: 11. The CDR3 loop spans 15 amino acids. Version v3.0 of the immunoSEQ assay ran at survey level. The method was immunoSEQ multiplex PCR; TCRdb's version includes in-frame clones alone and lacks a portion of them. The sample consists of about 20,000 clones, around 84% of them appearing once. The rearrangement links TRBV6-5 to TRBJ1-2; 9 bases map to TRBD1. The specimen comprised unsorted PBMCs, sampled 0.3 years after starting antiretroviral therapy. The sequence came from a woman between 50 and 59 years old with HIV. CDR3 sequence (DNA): TGTGCCAGCGGTTCCGGGACAGGGAGGAGCTATGGCTACACCTTC. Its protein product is CASGSGTGRSYGYTF.